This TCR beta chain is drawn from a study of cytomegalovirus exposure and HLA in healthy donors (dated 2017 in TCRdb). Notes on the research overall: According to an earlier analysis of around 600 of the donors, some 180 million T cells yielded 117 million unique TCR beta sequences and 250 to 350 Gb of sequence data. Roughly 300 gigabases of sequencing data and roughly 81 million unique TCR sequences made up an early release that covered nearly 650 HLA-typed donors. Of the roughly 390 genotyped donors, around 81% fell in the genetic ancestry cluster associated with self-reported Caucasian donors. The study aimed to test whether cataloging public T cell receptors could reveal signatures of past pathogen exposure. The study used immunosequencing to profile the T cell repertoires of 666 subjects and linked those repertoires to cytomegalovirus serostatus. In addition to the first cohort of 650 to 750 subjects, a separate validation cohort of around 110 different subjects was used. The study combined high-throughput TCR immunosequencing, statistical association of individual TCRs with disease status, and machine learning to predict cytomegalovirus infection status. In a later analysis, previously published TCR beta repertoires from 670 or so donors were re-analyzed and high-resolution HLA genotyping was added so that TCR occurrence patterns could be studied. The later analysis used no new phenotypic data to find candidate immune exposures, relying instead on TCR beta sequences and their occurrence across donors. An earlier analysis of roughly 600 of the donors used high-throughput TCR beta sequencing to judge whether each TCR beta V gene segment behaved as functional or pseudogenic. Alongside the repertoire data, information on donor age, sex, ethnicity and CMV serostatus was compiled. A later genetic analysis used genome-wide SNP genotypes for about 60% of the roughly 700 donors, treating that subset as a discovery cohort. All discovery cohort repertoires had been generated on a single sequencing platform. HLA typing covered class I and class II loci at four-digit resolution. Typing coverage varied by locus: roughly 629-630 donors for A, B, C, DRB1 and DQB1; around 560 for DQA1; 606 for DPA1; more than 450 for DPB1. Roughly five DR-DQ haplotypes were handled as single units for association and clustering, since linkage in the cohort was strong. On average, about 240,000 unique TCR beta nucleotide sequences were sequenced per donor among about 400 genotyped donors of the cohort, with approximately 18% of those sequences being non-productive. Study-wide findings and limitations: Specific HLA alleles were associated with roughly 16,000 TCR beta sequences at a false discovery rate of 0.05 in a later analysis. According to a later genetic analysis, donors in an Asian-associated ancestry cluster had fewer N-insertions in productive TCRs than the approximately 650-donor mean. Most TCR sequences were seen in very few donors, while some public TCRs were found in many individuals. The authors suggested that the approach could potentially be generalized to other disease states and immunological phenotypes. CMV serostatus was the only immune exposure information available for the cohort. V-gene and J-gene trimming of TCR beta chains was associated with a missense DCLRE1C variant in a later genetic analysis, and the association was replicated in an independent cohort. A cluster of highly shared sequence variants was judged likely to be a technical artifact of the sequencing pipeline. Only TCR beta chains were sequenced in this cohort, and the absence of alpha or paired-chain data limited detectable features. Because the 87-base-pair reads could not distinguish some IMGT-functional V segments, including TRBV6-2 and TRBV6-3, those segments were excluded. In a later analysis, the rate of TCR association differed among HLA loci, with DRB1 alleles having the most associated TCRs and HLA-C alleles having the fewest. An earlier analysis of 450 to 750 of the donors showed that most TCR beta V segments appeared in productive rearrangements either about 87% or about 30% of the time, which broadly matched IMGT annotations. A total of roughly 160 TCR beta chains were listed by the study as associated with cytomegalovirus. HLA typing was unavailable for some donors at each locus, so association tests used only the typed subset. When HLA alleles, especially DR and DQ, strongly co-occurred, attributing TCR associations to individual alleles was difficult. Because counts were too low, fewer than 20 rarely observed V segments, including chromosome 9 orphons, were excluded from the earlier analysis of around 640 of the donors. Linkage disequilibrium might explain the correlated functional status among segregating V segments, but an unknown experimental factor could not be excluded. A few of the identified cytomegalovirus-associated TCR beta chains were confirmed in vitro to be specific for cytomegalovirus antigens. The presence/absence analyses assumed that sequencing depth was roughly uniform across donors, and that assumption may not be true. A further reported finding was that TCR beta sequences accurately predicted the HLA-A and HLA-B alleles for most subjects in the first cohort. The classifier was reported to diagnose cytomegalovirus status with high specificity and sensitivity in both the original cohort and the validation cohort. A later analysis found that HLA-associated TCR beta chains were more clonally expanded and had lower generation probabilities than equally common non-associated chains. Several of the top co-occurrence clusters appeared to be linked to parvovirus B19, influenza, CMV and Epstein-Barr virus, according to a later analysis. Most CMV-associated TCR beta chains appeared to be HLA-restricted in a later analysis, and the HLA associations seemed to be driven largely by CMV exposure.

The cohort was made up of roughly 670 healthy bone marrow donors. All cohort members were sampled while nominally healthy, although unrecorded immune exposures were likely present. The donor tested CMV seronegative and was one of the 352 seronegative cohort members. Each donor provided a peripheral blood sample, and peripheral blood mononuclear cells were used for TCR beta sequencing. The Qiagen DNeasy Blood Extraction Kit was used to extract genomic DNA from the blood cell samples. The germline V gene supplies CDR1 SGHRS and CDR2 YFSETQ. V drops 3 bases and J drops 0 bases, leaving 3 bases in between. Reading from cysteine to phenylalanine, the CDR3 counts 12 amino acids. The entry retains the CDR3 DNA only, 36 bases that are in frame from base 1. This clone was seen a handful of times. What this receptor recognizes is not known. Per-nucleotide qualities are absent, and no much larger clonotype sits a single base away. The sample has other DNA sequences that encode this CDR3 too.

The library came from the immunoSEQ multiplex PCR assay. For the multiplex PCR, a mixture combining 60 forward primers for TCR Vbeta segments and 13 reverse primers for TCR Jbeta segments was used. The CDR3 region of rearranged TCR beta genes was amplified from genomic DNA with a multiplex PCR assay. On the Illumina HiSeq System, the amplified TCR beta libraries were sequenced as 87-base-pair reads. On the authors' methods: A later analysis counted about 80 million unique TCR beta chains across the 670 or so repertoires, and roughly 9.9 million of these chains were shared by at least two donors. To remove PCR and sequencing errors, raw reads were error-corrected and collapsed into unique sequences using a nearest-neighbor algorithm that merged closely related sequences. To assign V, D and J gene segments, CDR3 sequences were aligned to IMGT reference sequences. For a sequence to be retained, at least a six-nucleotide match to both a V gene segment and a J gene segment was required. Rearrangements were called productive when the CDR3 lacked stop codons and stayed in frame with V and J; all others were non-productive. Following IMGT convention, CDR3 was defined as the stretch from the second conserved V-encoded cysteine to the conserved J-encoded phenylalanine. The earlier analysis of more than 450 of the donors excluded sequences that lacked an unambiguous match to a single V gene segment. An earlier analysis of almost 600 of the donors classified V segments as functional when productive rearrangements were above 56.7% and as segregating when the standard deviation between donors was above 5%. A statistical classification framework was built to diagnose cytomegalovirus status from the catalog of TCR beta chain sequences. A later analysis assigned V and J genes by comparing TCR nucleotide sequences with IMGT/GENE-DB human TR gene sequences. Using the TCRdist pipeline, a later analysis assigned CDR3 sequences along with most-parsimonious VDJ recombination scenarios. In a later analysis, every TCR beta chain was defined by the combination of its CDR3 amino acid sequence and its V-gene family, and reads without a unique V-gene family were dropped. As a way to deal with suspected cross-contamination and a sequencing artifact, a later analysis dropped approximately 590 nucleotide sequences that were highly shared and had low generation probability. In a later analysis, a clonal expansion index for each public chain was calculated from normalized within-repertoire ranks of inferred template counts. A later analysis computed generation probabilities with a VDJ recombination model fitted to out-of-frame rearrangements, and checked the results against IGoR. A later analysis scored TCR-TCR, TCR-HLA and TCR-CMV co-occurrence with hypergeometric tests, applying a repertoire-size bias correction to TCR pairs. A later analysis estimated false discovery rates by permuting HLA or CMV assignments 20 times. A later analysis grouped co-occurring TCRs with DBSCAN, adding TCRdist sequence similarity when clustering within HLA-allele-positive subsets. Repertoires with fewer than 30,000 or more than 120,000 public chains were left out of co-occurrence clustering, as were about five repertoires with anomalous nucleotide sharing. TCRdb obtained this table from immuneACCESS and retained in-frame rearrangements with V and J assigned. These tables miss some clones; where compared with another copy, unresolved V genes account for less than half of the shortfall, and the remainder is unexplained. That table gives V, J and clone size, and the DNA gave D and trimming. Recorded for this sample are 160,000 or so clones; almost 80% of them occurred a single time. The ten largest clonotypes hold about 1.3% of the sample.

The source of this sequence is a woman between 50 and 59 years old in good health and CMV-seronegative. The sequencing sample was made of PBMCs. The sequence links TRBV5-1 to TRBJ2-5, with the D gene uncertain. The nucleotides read TGCGCCAGCAGCTGGCACCAAGAGACCCAGTACTTC. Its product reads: CASSWHQETQYF.